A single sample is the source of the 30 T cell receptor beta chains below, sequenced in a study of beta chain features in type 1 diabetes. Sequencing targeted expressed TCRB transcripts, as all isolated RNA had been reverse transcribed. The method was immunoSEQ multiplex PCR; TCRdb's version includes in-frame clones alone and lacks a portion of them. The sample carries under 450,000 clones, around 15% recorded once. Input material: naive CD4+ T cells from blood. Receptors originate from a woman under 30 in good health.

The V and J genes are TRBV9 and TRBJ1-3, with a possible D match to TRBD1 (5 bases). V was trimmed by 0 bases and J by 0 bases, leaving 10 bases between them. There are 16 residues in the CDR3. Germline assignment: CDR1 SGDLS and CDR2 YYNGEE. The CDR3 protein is CASSVGGGVSGNTIYF. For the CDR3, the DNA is TGTGCCAGCAGCGTAGGCGGAGGGGTCTCTGGAAACACCATATATTTT.

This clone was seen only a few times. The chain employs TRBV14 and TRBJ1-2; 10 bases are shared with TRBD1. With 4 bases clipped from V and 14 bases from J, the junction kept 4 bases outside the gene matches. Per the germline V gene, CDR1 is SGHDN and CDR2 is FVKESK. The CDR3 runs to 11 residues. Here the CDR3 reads CASSRQGAPTF. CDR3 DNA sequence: TGTGCCAGCAGCCGACAGGGGGCTCCTACCTTC.

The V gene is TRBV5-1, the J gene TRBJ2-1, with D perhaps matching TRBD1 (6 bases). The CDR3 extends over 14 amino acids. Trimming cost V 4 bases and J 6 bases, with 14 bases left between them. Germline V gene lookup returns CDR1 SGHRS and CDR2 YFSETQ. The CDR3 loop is CASSGTTGPNEQFF. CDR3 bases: TGCGCCAGCAGCGGGACGACAGGTCCCAATGAGCAGTTCTTC.

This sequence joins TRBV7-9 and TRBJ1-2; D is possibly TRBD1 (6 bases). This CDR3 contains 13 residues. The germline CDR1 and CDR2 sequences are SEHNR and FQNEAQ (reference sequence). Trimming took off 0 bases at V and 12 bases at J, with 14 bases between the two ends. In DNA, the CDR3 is TGTGCCAGCAGCTTAGCCTTCGACAGGTTCGACACCTTC. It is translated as CASSLAFDRFDTF.

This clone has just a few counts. CDR3: CACTKREGNYNEQFF. The CDR3 coding sequence is TGTGCCTGTACTAAACGGGAGGGAAACTACAATGAGCAGTTCTTC. V usage is TRBV30 and J usage is TRBJ2-1; 8 nucleotides line up with TRBD2. Per germline, CDR1 GTSNPN and CDR2 SVGIG (reference sequence). The CDR3 extends over 15 amino acids. Unmatched junction bases numbered 10, after V lost 6 bases and J lost 3 bases.

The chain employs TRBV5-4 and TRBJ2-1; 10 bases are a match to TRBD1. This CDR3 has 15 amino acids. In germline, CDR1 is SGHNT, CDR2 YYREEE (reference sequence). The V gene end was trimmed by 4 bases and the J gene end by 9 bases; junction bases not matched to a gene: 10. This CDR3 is CASSHPGQGMGEQFF. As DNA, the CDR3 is TGTGCCAGCAGCCATCCGGGACAGGGGATGGGTGAGCAGTTCTTC.

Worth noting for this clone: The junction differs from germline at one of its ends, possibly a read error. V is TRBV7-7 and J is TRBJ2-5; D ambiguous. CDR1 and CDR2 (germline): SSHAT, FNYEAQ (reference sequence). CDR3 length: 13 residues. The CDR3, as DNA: TGTGCTAGCAGCTTCCCCTACCAAGAGACCCAGTACTTC. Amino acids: CASSFPYQETQYF.

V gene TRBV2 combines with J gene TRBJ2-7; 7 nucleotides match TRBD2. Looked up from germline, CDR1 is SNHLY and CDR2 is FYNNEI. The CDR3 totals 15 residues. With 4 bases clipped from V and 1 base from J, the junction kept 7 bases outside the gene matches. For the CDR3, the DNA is TGTGCCAGCAGTGGTCGTGTGGGAGGGTCCTACGAGCAGTACTTC. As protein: CASSGRVGGSYEQYF. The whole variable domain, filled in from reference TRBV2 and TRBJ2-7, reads EPEVTQTPSHQVTQMGQEVILRCVPISNHLYFYWYRQILGQKVEFLVSFYNNEISEKSEIFDDQFSVERPDGSNFTLKIRSTKLEDSAMYFCASSGRVGGSYEQYFGPGTRLTVT.

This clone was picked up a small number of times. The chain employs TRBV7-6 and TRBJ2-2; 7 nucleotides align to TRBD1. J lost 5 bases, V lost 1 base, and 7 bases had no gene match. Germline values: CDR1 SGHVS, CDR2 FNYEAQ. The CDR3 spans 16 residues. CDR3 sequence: CASSLVGPGGTGELFF. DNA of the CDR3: TGTGCCAGCAGCTTAGTAGGCCCAGGGGGTACCGGGGAGCTGTTTTTT.

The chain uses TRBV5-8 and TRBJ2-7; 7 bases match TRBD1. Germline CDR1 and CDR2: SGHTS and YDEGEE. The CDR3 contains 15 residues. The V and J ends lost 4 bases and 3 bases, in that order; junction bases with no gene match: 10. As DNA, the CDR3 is TGTGCCAGCAGCCTGAGACAGGGACCGAACTACGAGCAGTACTTC. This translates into CASSLRQGPNYEQYF.

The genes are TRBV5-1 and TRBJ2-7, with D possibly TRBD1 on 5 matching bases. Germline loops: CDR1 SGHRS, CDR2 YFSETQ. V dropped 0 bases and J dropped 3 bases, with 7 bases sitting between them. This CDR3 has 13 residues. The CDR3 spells CASSLAGNYEQYF. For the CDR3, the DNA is TGCGCCAGCAGCTTGGCAGGGAACTACGAGCAGTACTTC.

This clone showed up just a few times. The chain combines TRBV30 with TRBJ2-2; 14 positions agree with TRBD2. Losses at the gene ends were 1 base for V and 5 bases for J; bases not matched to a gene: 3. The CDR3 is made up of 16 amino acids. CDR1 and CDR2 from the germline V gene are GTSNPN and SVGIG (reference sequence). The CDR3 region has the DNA TGTGCCTGGAGTGGACTAGCGGGAGGGGTTACCGGGGAGCTGTTTTTT. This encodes CAWSGLAGGVTGELFF. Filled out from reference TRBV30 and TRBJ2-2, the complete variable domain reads SQTIHQWPATLVQPVGSPLSLECTVEGTSNPNLYWYRQAAGRGLQLLFYSVGIGQISSEVPQNLSASRPQDRQFILSSKKLLLSDSGFYLCAWSGLAGGVTGELFFGEGSRLTVL.

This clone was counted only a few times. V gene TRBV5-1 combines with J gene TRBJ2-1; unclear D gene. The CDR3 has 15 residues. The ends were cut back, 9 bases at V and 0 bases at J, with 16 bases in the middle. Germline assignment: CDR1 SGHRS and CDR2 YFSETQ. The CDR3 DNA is TGCGCCACTCACCCCAGGTTTGGCTCCTACAATGAGCAGTTCTTC. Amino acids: CATHPRFGSYNEQFF.

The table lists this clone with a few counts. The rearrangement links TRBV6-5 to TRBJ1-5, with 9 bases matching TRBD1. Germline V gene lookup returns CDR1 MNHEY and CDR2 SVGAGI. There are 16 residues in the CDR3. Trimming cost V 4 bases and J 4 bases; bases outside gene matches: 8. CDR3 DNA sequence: TGTGCCAGCAGTTCAGACAGGGGGTCCCCAAATCAGCCCCAGCATTTT. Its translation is CASSSDRGSPNQPQHF.

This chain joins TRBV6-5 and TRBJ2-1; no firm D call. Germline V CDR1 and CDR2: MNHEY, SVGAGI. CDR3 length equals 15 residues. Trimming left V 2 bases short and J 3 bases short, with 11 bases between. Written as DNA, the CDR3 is TGTGCCAGCAGTTACCGCCTGGCTCTCTACAATGAGCAGTTCTTC. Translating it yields CASSYRLALYNEQFF.

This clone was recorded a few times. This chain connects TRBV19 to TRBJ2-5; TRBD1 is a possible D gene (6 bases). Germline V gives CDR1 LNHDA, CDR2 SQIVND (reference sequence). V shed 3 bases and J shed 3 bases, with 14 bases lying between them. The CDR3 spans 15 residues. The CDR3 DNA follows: TGTGCCAGTAGTATGACCGGGACAAGGGAAGAGACCCAGTACTTC. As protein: CASSMTGTREETQYF.

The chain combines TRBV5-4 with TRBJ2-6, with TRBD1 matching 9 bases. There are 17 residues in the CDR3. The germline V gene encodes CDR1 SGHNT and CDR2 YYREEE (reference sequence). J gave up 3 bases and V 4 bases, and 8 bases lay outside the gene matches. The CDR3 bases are TGTGCCAGCAGCCCCCTCCGACAGGGGGTTGGGGCCAACGTCCTGACTTTC. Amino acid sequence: CASSPLRQGVGANVLTF.

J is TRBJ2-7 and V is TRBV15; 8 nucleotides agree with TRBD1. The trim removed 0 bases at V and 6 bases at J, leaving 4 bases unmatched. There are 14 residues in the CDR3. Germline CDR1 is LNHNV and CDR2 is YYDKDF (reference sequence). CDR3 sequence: CATSRDRTGGEQYF. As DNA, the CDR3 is TGTGCCACCAGCAGAGATCGAACAGGGGGCGAGCAGTACTTC.

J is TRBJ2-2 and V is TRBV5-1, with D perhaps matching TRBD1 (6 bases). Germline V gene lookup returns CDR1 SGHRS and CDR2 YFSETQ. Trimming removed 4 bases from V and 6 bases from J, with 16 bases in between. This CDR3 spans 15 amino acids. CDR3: CASSLLTGFAGELFF. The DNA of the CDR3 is TGCGCCAGCAGCCTCTTAACAGGGTTTGCCGGGGAGCTGTTTTTT.

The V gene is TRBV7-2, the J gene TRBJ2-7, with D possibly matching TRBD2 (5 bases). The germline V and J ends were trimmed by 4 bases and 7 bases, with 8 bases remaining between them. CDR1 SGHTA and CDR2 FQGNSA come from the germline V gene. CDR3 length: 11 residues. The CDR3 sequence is CASSYRGEQYF. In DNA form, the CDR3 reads TGTGCCAGCAGCTACCGAGGGGAGCAGTACTTC.

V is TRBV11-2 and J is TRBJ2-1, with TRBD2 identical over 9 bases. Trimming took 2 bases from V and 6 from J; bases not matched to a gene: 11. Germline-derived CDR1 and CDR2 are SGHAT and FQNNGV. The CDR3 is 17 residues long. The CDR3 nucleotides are TGTGCCAGCAGCTTAACCCCTAGTAGCGGGAGACGCAATGAGCAGTTCTTC. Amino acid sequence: CASSLTPSSGRRNEQFF.

The CDR3 DNA follows: TGTGCCAGCAGTTCAAGGACTAGCGGGAGATCAATCTGGGGTGAGCAGTTCTTC. Residues: CASSSRTSGRSIWGEQFF. The chain joins TRBV7-9 to TRBJ2-1, with TRBD2 identical over 13 bases. Trimming cost V 6 bases and J 9 bases; bases outside gene matches: 17. The CDR3 loop spans 18 amino acids. Germline values: CDR1 SEHNR, CDR2 FQNEAQ (reference sequence).

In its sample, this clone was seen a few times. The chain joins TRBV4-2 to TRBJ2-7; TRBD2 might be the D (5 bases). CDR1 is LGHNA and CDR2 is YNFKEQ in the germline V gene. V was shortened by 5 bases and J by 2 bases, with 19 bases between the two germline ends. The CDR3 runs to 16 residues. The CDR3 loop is CASSAQARERTYEQYF. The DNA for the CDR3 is TGTGCCAGCAGCGCTCAAGCCCGGGAAAGAACCTACGAGCAGTACTTC.

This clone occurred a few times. CDR3 nucleotides: TGTGCCAGCAGCTCTACGGGACTAGCGGGAGTCAATGAGCAGTTCTTC. It yields the protein CASSSTGLAGVNEQFF. The chain carries TRBV7-9 and TRBJ2-1; 14 nucleotides match TRBD2. CDR3 length: 16 amino acids. J was trimmed by 6 bases and V by 4 bases; bases with no gene match: 5. From germline, CDR1 is SEHNR and CDR2 FQNEAQ (reference sequence).

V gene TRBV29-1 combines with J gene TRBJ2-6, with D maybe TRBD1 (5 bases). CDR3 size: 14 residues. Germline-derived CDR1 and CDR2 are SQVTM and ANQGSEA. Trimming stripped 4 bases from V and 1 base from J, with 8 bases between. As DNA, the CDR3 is TGCAGCGTTGGGACACTTTCTGGGGCCAACGTCCTGACTTTC. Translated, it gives CSVGTLSGANVLTF.

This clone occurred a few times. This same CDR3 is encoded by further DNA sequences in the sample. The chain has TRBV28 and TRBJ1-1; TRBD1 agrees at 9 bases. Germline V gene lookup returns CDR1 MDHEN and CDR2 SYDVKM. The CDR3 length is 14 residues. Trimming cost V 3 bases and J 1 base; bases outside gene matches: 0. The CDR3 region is CASSLGQGNTEAFF. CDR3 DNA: TGTGCCAGCAGTTTGGGACAGGGGAACACTGAAGCTTTCTTT.

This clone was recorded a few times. CDR3 amino acids: CASSTRTGSWRDSSETQYF. CDR3 nucleotides: TGTGCCAGTAGTACAAGGACAGGATCCTGGCGAGATAGTTCGGAGACCCAGTACTTC. The chain is built from TRBV19 and TRBJ2-5, with 7 bases aligning to TRBD1. The germline CDR1 and CDR2 sequences are LNHDA and SQIVND (reference sequence). The CDR3 sequence is 19 residues long. V gave up 4 bases and J gave up 5 bases; unmatched junction bases: 22.

The CDR3 DNA is TGTGCCAGCAGCTTAGGGCCGGGACAAACCTACGAGCAGTACTTC. As protein: CASSLGPGQTYEQYF. The V gene is TRBV7-6, the J gene TRBJ2-7; perhaps TRBD1 as D (6 bases). This CDR3 is built from 15 residues. Germline V gives CDR1 SGHVS, CDR2 FNYEAQ. V dropped 1 base and J dropped 2 bases, with 12 bases sitting between them.

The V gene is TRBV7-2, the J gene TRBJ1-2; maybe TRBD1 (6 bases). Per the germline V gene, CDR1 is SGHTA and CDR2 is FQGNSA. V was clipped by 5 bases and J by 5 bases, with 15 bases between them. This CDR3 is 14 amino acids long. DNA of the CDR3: TGTGCCAGCAGCCTACAAGCGGGGGCATATGGCTACACCTTC. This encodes CASSLQAGAYGYTF.

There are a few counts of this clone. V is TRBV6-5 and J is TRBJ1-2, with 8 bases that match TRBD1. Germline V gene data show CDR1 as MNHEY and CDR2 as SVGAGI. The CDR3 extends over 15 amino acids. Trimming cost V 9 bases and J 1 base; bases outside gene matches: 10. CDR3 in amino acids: CARPDREEVNYGYTF. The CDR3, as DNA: TGTGCCAGACCGGACAGGGAAGAGGTTAACTATGGCTACACCTTC.